The next 18 T cell receptor beta chains were all read from a single sample in a study of early T cells in non-severe SARS-CoV-2 infection. TCRdb re-called the 5' RACE reads with MiXCR, one entry per CDR3 protein. Of 80,000 to 100,000 distinct CDR3 sequences detected, 8% to 13% appear once; the ten largest clones hold just over 4.5%. The material was whole blood, obtained at baseline. The receptors were sampled from an adult who was a healthcare worker with PCR-confirmed SARS-CoV-2 infection or an uninfected control (not recorded which).

The V call is TRBV5-1, the J call TRBJ1-6; perhaps TRBD1 as D (6 bases). V was cut by 4 bases and J by 0 bases, with 20 bases left in between. The CDR3 runs 19 residues. Germline lookup yields CDR1 SGHRS and CDR2 YFSETQ. CDR3 region: CASSLKGVRDPSYNSPLHF. For the CDR3, the DNA is TGCGCCAGCAGCCTAAAGGGGGTCCGAGACCCCTCCTATAATTCACCCCTCCACTTT.

V and J are TRBV18 and TRBJ2-1, with D possibly TRBD2 on 6 matching bases. The CDR3 consists of 16 residues. V lost 3 bases, J lost 0 bases, and 12 bases lay in between. From germline, CDR1 is KGHSH and CDR2 LQKENI. The CDR3 protein is CASSPNSGDSYNEQFF. Here the CDR3 DNA reads TGTGCCAGCTCACCCAACTCGGGAGACTCCTACAATGAGCAGTTCTTC.

In its sample, this clonotype was seen many times. The chain employs TRBV5-4 and TRBJ2-7; 8 nucleotides agree with TRBD1. Trimming at V came to 3 bases and at J to 6 bases, leaving 14 bases not matched to a gene. The germline gives CDR1 SGHNT, CDR2 YYREEE (reference sequence). This CDR3 is built from 16 residues. DNA of the CDR3: TGTGCCAGCAGCTCAAACCGGGACAGGACGTTTGGCGAGCAGTACTTC. As protein: CASSSNRDRTFGEQYF. The entire variable domain, with the rest obtained from reference TRBV5-4 and TRBJ2-7, is as follows: ETGVTQSPTHLIKTRGQQVTLRCSSQSGHNTVSWYQQALGQGPQFIFQYYREEENGRGNFPPRFSGLQFPNYSSELNVNALELDDSALYLCASSSNRDRTFGEQYFGPGTRLTVT.

This clonotype was seen many times. The genes are TRBV6-1 and TRBJ2-3; D assignment may be TRBD1 or TRBD2 (7 bases each). V lost 6 bases and J 5 bases, leaving 15 bases between the germline ends. The CDR3 has 14 amino acids. Germline loops: CDR1 MNHNS, CDR2 SASEGT. This CDR3 is CASRSGGGVDTQYF. Written as DNA, the CDR3 is TGTGCCAGCAGGTCAGGGGGGGGAGTAGATACGCAGTATTTT.

Only a few counts were recorded for this clonotype. One end of the junction fails to match germline, which may point to a read error. The chain couples TRBV30 to TRBJ2-3; D is unresolved. CDR3 length: 14 amino acids. Germline lookup yields CDR1 GTSNPN and CDR2 SVGIG (reference sequence). Here the CDR3 reads CVWSASRSTDTQYF. CDR3 DNA: TGTGTCTGGAGTGCCAGCAGGAGCACAGATACGCAGTATTTT.

The chain has TRBV3-1 and TRBJ2-7; no firm D call. The CDR3 covers 12 residues. V shed 3 bases and J shed 3 bases, with 6 bases lying between them. CDR1 and CDR2 (germline): LGHDT, YNNKEL (reference sequence). The CDR3 nucleotides read TGTGCCAGCAGCCATGGTATCTACGAGCAGTACTTC. Its translation: CASSHGIYEQYF.

This clonotype was counted between two and nine times. This chain uses TRBV30 with TRBJ1-1, with D maybe TRBD1 (6 bases). The CDR3 has 14 residues. Trimming took 0 bases from V and 4 from J, leaving 12 bases between them. Per the germline V gene, CDR1 is GTSNPN and CDR2 is SVGIG (reference sequence). The CDR3 region has the DNA TGTGCCTGGAGTGTATGGGGGGCGGGCACTGAAGCTTTCTTT. It translates to CAWSVWGAGTEAFF.

This clonotype was recorded a few times. This chain uses TRBV7-3 with TRBJ2-1; 7 nucleotides line up with TRBD2. The CDR3 runs 14 residues. Per germline, CDR1 SGHTA and CDR2 FQGTGA. The V gene end was trimmed by 0 bases and the J gene end by 6 bases; junction bases not matched to a gene: 2. CDR3 DNA: TGTGCCAGCAGCTTAACCGGGACTACCAATGAGCAGTTCTTC. Residues: CASSLTGTTNEQFF.

This clonotype was recorded a few times. The rearrangement uses TRBV20-1 and TRBJ2-2, with TRBD2 matching 9 bases. Germline V gene data show CDR1 as DFQATT and CDR2 as SNEGSKA (reference sequence). The CDR3 loop spans 15 amino acids. Trimming cost V 6 bases and J 4 bases; bases outside gene matches: 9. CDR3 nucleotide sequence: TGCAGTGCGCGGCGACGGACTAGCGCCACCGGGGAGCTGTTTTTT. This gives the protein CSARRRTSATGELFF.

This clonotype was detected many times. The V call is TRBV21-1, the J call TRBJ1-5; TRBD1, the D gene given by the table, was not confirmed from the DNA. TRBV21-1 is tagged as a pseudogene. The CDR3 runs to 12 residues. The CDR3 DNA follows: TGTGCCAGCAGGACAGGTAATCAGCCCCAGCATTTT. This gives the protein CASRTGNQPQHF.

This clonotype has a count of ten or more. The chain uses TRBV3-1 and TRBJ2-5; 7 positions agree with TRBD1. This CDR3 spans 15 amino acids. Germline loops: CDR1 LGHDT, CDR2 YNNKEL (reference sequence). J gave up 4 bases and V 3 bases, and 8 bases lay outside the gene matches. CDR3 amino acids: CASSHHATGSETQYF. The CDR3, as DNA: TGTGCCAGCAGCCATCACGCGACAGGGTCAGAGACCCAGTACTTC.

This clonotype has only a few counts. V usage is TRBV6-1 and J usage is TRBJ1-5, with 8 nucleotides matching TRBD1. From germline, CDR1 is MNHNS and CDR2 SASEGT. With 0 bases clipped from V and 0 bases from J, the junction kept 4 bases outside the gene matches. This CDR3 has 17 residues. The CDR3 coding sequence is TGTGCCAGCAGTGAAGCGCGGGACAGGCATAGCAATCAGCCCCAGCATTTT. It translates to CASSEARDRHSNQPQHF.

There are many counts of this clonotype. The DNA for the CDR3 is TGTGCCATCAGCCTCACAACGGGACATATGAACACTGAAGCTTTCTTT. Protein sequence: CAISLTTGHMNTEAFF. V usage is TRBV10-3 and J usage is TRBJ1-1, with D tentatively TRBD1 (6 bases). Germline loops: CDR1 ENHRY, CDR2 SYGVKD. This CDR3 is 16 amino acids long. Trimming took 6 bases from V and 0 from J, leaving 17 bases between them.

This clonotype was seen a handful of times. The V gene is TRBV4-2, the J gene TRBJ2-1; D gene ambiguous. The V end lost 0 bases, the J end lost 10 bases, and 10 bases lay between the germline ends. Looked up from germline, CDR1 is LGHNA and CDR2 is YNFKEQ. CDR3 size: 13 residues. In DNA form, the CDR3 reads TGTGCCAGCAGCCAAGAGCCTTCCTCGGAGCAGTTCTTC. Protein sequence: CASSQEPSSEQFF.

This clonotype appeared many times. The chain is built from TRBV7-2 and TRBJ2-1, with D tentatively TRBD1 (5 bases). The CDR3 totals 14 residues. Trimming pared 0 bases from V and 7 bases from J, leaving 10 bases between. The V gene's germline CDR1 is SGHTA and CDR2 FQGNSA. CDR3 in DNA: TGTGCCAGCAGCTTAGCCTCCAGGGTAAATGAGCAGTTCTTC. Its translation: CASSLASRVNEQFF.

The chain combines TRBV2 with TRBJ2-3, with TRBD1 as a possible D gene (5 bases). This CDR3 has 13 amino acids. Looked up from germline, CDR1 is SNHLY and CDR2 is FYNNEI. Trimming cost V 3 bases and J 4 bases, with 8 bases left between them. CDR3 loop: CASSDQGPDTQYF. DNA for the CDR3: TGTGCCAGCAGTGACCAGGGTCCAGATACGCAGTATTTT.

This clonotype appeared many times. J is TRBJ2-3 and V is TRBV5-1; D ambiguous. The germline CDR1 and CDR2 sequences are SGHRS and YFSETQ. V lost 3 bases and J 0 bases, leaving 8 bases between the germline ends. The CDR3 is 14 residues long. The CDR3 DNA is TGCGCCAGCAGCTCGGACCGAAGCACAGATACGCAGTATTTT. Its translation: CASSSDRSTDTQYF.

There are a few counts of this clonotype. This rearrangement joins TRBV10-1 to TRBJ2-1; D might be TRBD1 or TRBD2, each matching 5 bases. The germline V gene has CDR1 WNHNN and CDR2 SYGVQD (reference sequence). CDR3 length: 16 residues. V lost 4 bases and J 7 bases, leaving 20 bases between the germline ends. For the CDR3, the DNA is TGCGCCAGCAGTGGAGGGGATTGGGCAGCCAGGAATGAGCAGTTCTTC. Translation: CASSGGDWAARNEQFF.